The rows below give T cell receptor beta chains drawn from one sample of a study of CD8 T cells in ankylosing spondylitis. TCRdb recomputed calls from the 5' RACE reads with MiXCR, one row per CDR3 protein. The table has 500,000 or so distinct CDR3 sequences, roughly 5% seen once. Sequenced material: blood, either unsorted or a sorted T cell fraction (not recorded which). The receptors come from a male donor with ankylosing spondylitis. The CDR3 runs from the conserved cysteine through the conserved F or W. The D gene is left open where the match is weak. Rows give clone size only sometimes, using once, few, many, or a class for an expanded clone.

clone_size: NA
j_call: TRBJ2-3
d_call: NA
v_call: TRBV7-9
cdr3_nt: TGTGCCAGCAGCCTCAACAGGGCAATCGGGGATACGCAGTATTTT
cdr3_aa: CASSLNRAIGDTQYF

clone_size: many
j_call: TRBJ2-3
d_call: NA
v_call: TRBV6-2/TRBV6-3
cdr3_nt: TGTGCCAGCATATCCGGGACGGGAGATACGCAGTATTTT
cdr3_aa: CASISGTGDTQYF

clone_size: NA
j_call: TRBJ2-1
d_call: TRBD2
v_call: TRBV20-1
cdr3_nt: TGCAGTGCTAGCCCGCTAGCGGGGGCCCACAATGAGCAGTTCTTC
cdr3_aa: CSASPLAGAHNEQFF

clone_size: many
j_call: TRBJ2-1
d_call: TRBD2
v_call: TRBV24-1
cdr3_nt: TGTGCCACCAGCGCCGGGACTAGCGGATACAATGAGCAGTTCTTC
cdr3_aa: CATSAGTSGYNEQFF

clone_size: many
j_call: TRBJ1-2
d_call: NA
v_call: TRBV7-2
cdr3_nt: TGTGCCAGCAGCCTGGGACGGCCTGCGTATGGCTACACCTTC
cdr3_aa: CASSLGRPAYGYTF

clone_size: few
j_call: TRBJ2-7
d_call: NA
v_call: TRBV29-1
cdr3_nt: TGCAGCGTCGGGACTTTTTCCTACGAGCAGTACTTC
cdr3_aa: CSVGTFSYEQYF

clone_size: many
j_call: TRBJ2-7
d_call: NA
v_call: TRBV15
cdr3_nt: TGTGCCACCAGCAGAACCAGTAACTCCTACGAGCAGTACTTC
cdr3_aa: CATSRTSNSYEQYF

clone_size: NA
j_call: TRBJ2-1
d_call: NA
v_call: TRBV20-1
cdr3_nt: TGCTGCTCTGGGGGCGTGGGGCGGGACCGCTCCTACAATGAGCAGTTCTTC
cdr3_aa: CCSGGVGRDRSYNEQFF

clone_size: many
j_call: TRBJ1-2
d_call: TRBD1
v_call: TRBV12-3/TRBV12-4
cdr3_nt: TGTGCCAGCAGTCGACAGGGGACTAACTATGGCTACACCTTC
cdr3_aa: CASSRQGTNYGYTF

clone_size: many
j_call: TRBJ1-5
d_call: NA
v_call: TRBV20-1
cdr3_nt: TGCAGTGGCCTCGGGAATTCGGGTATGGATCAGCCCCAGCATTTT
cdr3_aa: CSGLGNSGMDQPQHF

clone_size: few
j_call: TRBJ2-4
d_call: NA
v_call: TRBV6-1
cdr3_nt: TGTGCCAGTCGAGGGGCGTTCGGGTCCAAAAACATTCAGTACTTC
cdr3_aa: CASRGAFGSKNIQYF

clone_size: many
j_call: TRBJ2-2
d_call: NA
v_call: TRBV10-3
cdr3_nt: TGTGCCATCAGGGCCTCGGGGTACACCGGGGAGCTGTTTTTT
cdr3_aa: CAIRASGYTGELFF

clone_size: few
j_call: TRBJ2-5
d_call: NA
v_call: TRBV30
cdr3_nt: TGTGCCTGGAGCCCCGGGGCGTACCAAGAGACCCAGTACTTC
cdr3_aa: CAWSPGAYQETQYF

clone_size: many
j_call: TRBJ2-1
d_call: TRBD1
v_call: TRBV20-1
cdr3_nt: TGCAGTGCTAGAACCTGGGGGACAGGGAAGCCCCCTGGCAATGAGCAGTTCTTC
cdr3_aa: CSARTWGTGKPPGNEQFF

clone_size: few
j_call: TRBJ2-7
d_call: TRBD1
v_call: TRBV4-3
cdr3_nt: TGCGCCAGCAGCCAAGATCTTGGAACAGGGGGCTTCTACGAGCAGTACTTC
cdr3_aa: CASSQDLGTGGFYEQYF

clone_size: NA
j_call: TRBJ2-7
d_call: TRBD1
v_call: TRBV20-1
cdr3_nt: TGCAGTGCTAGGAGGTGCGTGGGACAGATGTCCTGCGAGCAGTACTTC
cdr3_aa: CSARRCVGQMSCEQYF

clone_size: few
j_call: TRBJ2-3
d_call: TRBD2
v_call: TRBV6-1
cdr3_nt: TGTGCCAGCGGTGGACTAGGCACAGATACGCAGTATTTT
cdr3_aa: CASGGLGTDTQYF